The T cell receptor (beta chain) described here comes from a study of blood T cell repertoires in COVID-19 (TCRdb year 2020). Some background on the complete study: Samples from collaborators originated in the United States, Italy and Spain and spanned both the acute and convalescent phases of COVID-19. HLA class I and class II types, where available, came from metadata supplied by the sample provider rather than from assay-based typing. The repertoires were released in a freely available public database intended as a resource for research on the immune response to SARS-CoV-2. The samples were drawn from two sources: the first 160 participants of the ongoing ImmuneRACE study, and 950 to 1,500 subjects contributed by 6 global collaborators. The material from the prospective study consisted of cDNA or gDNA derived from T cells, B-cell-depleted T cells, or PBMCs. The dataset comprised deeply sampled blood TCRbeta repertoires from subjects exposed to, actively infected with, or recovered from COVID-19. A de-identified subject ID, COVID-19 status, age in years and sex were almost always included in the sample metadata.

The immunoSEQ Assay, a bias-controlled multiplex PCR, was used to amplify TCRbeta CDR3 regions from genomic DNA. For the original study's pipeline: The number of nucleated cells in each sample was estimated by amplification of reference gene primers within the assay. To quantify the absolute abundance of each unique TCRbeta CDR3 rearrangement, sequence reads were collapsed and filtered. For each sample, productive Simpson clonality was calculated as the square root of Simpson's diversity index over productive rearrangements. Held by TCRdb, this immuneACCESS table contains in-frame sequences only and omits some clones. Under half of the omission traces to an unresolved V gene where checked; the cause of the rest is unknown. From that table come the V and J calls and clone size; the DNA was used to work out D and trimming. This sample is represented by approximately 350,000 clones; around nine tenths of them were singletons. Roughly 3.5% of the sample rests with the top ten.

In the case of this clone: The antigen it recognizes is unknown. Base qualities are not at hand, and no much larger clone is one base apart.

Samples from volunteer blood donors who had recovered from COVID-19 were contributed by a second Seattle source. Each collaborating institution followed its own protocols to collect whole blood in K2EDTA tubes. For TCRbeta analysis, collaborator samples were shipped as frozen whole blood, as isolated PBMCs, or as DNA extracted from either sample type. The full study reports these points: The quantity of clinical and demographic metadata differed by source and by participant and was supplied without curation.

Germline trimming amounts to 4 bases on V and 3 bases on J, with 6 as the count of junction bases outside the gene matches. From a lookup of the germline V gene, CDR1 and CDR2 are SGHRS and YFSETQ. The CDR3 runs 15 amino acids, cysteine and phenylalanine included. Only the CDR3 portion is preserved as DNA: 45 bases, with reading frame beginning at the first base. Recombination connected TRBV5-1 to TRBJ1-3; 8 bases in the middle match TRBD1. Sequenced: peripheral blood. The clonotype comes from a woman under 30 who had recovered from COVID-19. The CDR3 has the sequence CASSTGQDYGNTIYF. The sequence in DNA is TGCGCCAGCAGCACGGGACAGGACTATGGAAACACCATATATTTT.